These 20 T cell receptor beta chains originate from one sample sequenced in a study of blood T cell repertoires in COVID-19. Assay: immunoSEQ multiplex PCR; the TCRdb copy retains only in-frame clones and omits some. The sample has under 200,000 clones; approximately 79% are singletons. The specimen was PBMCs or T cells enriched from blood (not recorded which). These receptors were taken from a woman aged 55-70 years with acute COVID-19.

This chain uses TRBV29-1 with TRBJ2-6, with 8 bases that match TRBD1. The germline V gene has CDR1 SQVTM and CDR2 ANQGSEA. The CDR3 spans 15 residues. The ends lost 3 bases at V and 2 bases at J; junction bases unmatched: 3. Written as DNA, the CDR3 is TGCAGCGTTGACCTACAGGGGGCTGGGGCCAACGTCCTGACTTTC. Its protein product is CSVDLQGAGANVLTF. The full variable domain, its missing parts supplied by reference TRBV29-1 and TRBJ2-6, is SAVISQKPSRDICQRGTSLTIQCQVDSQVTMMFWYRQQPGQSLTLIATANQGSEATYESGFVIDKFPISRPNLTFSTLTVSNMSPEDSSIYLCSVDLQGAGANVLTFGAGSRLTVL.

The chain couples TRBV19 to TRBJ2-6; perhaps TRBD1 as D (5 bases). CDR3 length: 17 amino acids. V shed 7 bases and J shed 2 bases, with 18 bases lying between them. CDR1 is LNHDA and CDR2 is SQIVND in the germline V gene (reference sequence). The CDR3 loop is CASTHTVAGTGANVLTF. In DNA, the CDR3 is TGTGCCAGTACCCACACGGTGGCAGGGACTGGGGCCAACGTCCTGACTTTC.

The V gene is TRBV7-2, the J gene TRBJ1-1; TRBD1 is a possible D gene (6 bases). Germline V gene sequence: CDR1 SGHTA, CDR2 FQGNSA. With 3 bases removed from V and 1 base from J, the gap between germline ends came to 9 bases. The CDR3 is made up of 14 amino acids. The CDR3 spells CASSFQGTNTEAFF. The DNA for the CDR3 is TGTGCCAGCAGCTTTCAGGGGACGAACACTGAAGCTTTCTTT.

The V call is TRBV19, the J call TRBJ1-4; perhaps TRBD1 as D (6 bases). Germline CDR1 reads LNHDA; CDR2 reads SQIVND (reference sequence). The CDR3 runs to 14 residues. Deletions cut 7 bases from V and 5 bases from J, with 14 bases between. The CDR3 region has the DNA TGTGCCAGTATGAGGGGCCAGGGGAATGAAAAACTGTTTTTT. Its translation is CASMRGQGNEKLFF.

The genes are TRBV6-2 or TRBV6-3 and TRBJ2-7; D uncertain. Germline lookup yields CDR1 MNHEY and CDR2 SVGEGT. CDR3 length: 15 amino acids. The V end was cut by 6 bases, the J end by 0 bases, with 15 bases between. The CDR3: CASSFPGYSSYEQYV. Here the CDR3 DNA reads TGTGCCAGCAGCTTCCCTGGGTACAGCTCCTACGAGCAGTACGTC.

This chain links TRBV19 with TRBJ2-1; 9 nucleotides align to TRBD2. This CDR3 region has 17 residues. Germline-derived CDR1 and CDR2 are LNHDA and SQIVND (reference sequence). Losses at the gene ends were 8 bases for V and 6 bases for J; bases not matched to a gene: 17. CDR3 nucleotide sequence: TGTGCCAGTGGGATGAGGGCTAGCGGGAAGGGGGGCAATGAGCAGTTCTTC. As protein: CASGMRASGKGGNEQFF.

The chain combines TRBV18 with TRBJ1-2; perhaps TRBD1 as D (6 bases). The germline gives CDR1 KGHSH, CDR2 LQKENI. The germline V and J ends were trimmed by 3 bases and 6 bases, with 11 bases remaining between them. This CDR3 comprises 13 residues. CDR3 nucleotides: TGTGCCAGCTCACCCGGGACAAAAGATGGCTACACCTTC. This encodes CASSPGTKDGYTF.

This chain links TRBV30 with TRBJ1-1, with a possible D match to TRBD1 (5 bases). The germline gives CDR1 GTSNPN, CDR2 SVGIG (reference sequence). This CDR3 comprises 16 residues. The V end was cut by 3 bases, the J end by 2 bases, with 19 bases between. CDR3 sequence (DNA): TGTGCCTGGAGCCCCAATTGGGGCACGGTTAACACTGAAGCTTTCTTT. Amino acid sequence: CAWSPNWGTVNTEAFF.

A remark on this clone: The sample contains more than one DNA sequence encoding this CDR3. The chain recombines TRBV3-1 (or the pseudogene TRBV3-2) with TRBJ2-5, with TRBD2 as a possible D gene (5 bases). The CDR3 has 15 amino acids. Germline V gene sequence: CDR1 LGHDT, CDR2 YNNKEL (reference sequence). V was pared by 0 bases and J by 1 base, with 9 bases between. CDR3 residues: CASSQDLAAQETQYF. The CDR3 DNA sequence: TGTGCCAGCAGCCAAGATCTAGCTGCCCAAGAGACCCAGTACTTC.

This chain uses TRBV6-5 with TRBJ1-3; tentatively, D is TRBD1 (6 bases). Trimming stripped 8 bases from V and 0 bases from J, with 14 bases between. Germline V gene sequence: CDR1 MNHEY, CDR2 SVGAGI. The CDR3 extends over 15 amino acids. CDR3 sequence (DNA): TGTGCCAGCCTGGGACAACCATACTCTGGAAACACCATATATTTT. Amino acid sequence: CASLGQPYSGNTIYF.

CDR3 in amino acids: CASSLPALNQPQHF. DNA for the CDR3: TGTGCCAGCAGTTTGCCAGCGCTGAATCAGCCCCAGCATTTT. The rearrangement joins TRBV28 to TRBJ1-5; D ambiguous. The germline V gene encodes CDR1 MDHEN and CDR2 SYDVKM. Trimming took 3 bases from V and 4 from J, leaving 10 bases between them. This CDR3 region has 14 residues.

The genes are TRBV27 and TRBJ2-1; 10 bases are shared with TRBD1. The CDR3 contains 16 residues. The V and J ends lost 5 bases and 4 bases, in that order; junction bases with no gene match: 8. Germline V lookup: CDR1 MNHEY, CDR2 SMNVEV (reference sequence). The CDR3 here is CASSRTGTGAYNEQFF. The CDR3 coding sequence is TGTGCCAGCAGTCGGACCGGGACAGGGGCTTACAATGAGCAGTTCTTC.

A single count supports this clone. The chain is built from TRBV24-1 and TRBJ1-2, with D possibly matching TRBD1 (5 bases). This CDR3 has 13 residues. V was shortened by 6 bases and J by 4 bases, with 11 bases between the two germline ends. Per the germline V gene, CDR1 is KGHDR and CDR2 is SFDVKD. CDR3 DNA: TGTGCCACCAGTAATTATGACAGCTATGGCTACACCTTC. Residues: CATSNYDSYGYTF.

This sequence joins TRBV12-3 or TRBV12-4 and TRBJ2-5; the D is unclear. The CDR3 sequence is 13 residues long. Trimming took off 3 bases at V and 5 bases at J, with 10 bases between the two ends. The CDR3 reads CASSFWLGETQYF. CDR3 sequence (DNA): TGTGCCAGCAGTTTTTGGCTAGGTGAGACCCAGTACTTC.

The chain carries TRBV3-1 (or the pseudogene TRBV3-2) and TRBJ2-5; D perhaps matches TRBD2 (6 bases). This CDR3 spans 15 amino acids. Germline V gene lookup returns CDR1 LGHDT and CDR2 YNNKEL (reference sequence). V was shortened by 5 bases and J by 3 bases, with 16 bases between the two germline ends. CDR3 loop: CASSAPGLQKETQYF. CDR3 sequence (DNA): TGTGCCAGCAGCGCCCCGGGACTTCAGAAAGAGACCCAGTACTTC.

This chain uses TRBV5-5 with TRBJ1-2; TRBD1 might be the D (6 bases). The CDR3 is 14 amino acids. V was shortened by 0 bases and J by 4 bases, with 10 bases between the two germline ends. CDR1 is SGHKS and CDR2 is YYEKEE in the germline V gene (reference sequence). The CDR3 region has the DNA TGTGCCAGCAGCTTGGGAGGGGGTGTCTATGGCTACACCTTC. Translation gives CASSLGGGVYGYTF.

The rearrangement joins TRBV10-1 to TRBJ1-1; 8 nucleotides match TRBD1. The CDR3 sequence is 13 residues long. Germline CDR1 reads WNHNN; CDR2 reads SYGVQD (reference sequence). J was trimmed by 3 bases and V by 3 bases; bases with no gene match: 0. For the CDR3, the DNA is TGCGCCAGCAGTGAACAGGGGGACACTGAAGCTTTCTTT. It translates to CASSEQGDTEAFF.

This clone has only a few counts. The chain recombines TRBV6-2 or TRBV6-3 with TRBJ1-2, with D perhaps matching TRBD1 (6 bases). Germline loops: CDR1 MNHEY, CDR2 SVGEGT. The CDR3 totals 15 residues. With 4 bases removed from V and 4 bases from J, the gap between germline ends came to 16 bases. In DNA, the CDR3 is TGTGCCAGCAGTTGGGGGACAAAGTCCTTCTATGGCTACACCTTC. Protein product: CASSWGTKSFYGYTF.

V is TRBV11-2 and J is TRBJ2-4; 7 bases agree with TRBD2. The CDR3 runs to 19 residues. Per germline, CDR1 SGHAT and CDR2 FQNNGV. J was trimmed by 0 bases and V by 1 base; bases with no gene match: 12. In DNA, the CDR3 is TGTGCCAGCAGCTTAGGTAGAGGGAGGGAGATCCTAGCCAAAAACATTCAGTACTTC. This encodes CASSLGRGREILAKNIQYF.

The CDR3 bases are TGTGCCAGCAGCCGCGACAGGGGTCAAGAGACCCAGTACTTC. Translated: CASSRDRGQETQYF. J is TRBJ2-5 and V is TRBV6-5, with TRBD1 matching 8 bases. This CDR3 is 14 amino acids long. Germline V CDR1 and CDR2: MNHEY, SVGAGI. V was clipped by 6 bases and J by 2 bases; unmatched bases: 5.